Listed below are T cell receptor beta chains from one sample, sequenced in a study of T cells after yellow fever vaccination. MiXCR, run by TCRdb on the 5' RACE reads, gives a single entry per CDR3 protein. The table includes 620,000 or so distinct CDR3 sequences, around a sixth detected once. Sequenced here: PBMCs, sampled less than 6 days after the first yellow fever vaccination. The origin of the receptors is a man aged 18 to 35 who received the YFV17D yellow fever vaccine. The CDR3 runs from the conserved cysteine through the conserved F or W. The D gene is left open where the match is weak. Part of the rows lack a size; the others show once, few, many or a class for expanded clones.

size,D,V,J,length,DNA,CDR3
-,-,TRBV6-2/TRBV6-3,TRBJ1-5,15,TGTGCCAGCTCGCCTGGCGGGGCTATCTATCAGCCCCAGCATTTT,CASSPGGAIYQPQHF
few,TRBD2,TRBV9,TRBJ2-5,17,TGTGCCAGCAGCGTAGGGGCTAGCGGGGGCGACCAAGAGACCCAGTACTTC,CASSVGASGGDQETQYF
many,-,TRBV24-1,TRBJ1-2,13,TGTGCCACCAGTGATTACCCCAAGGGTGGCTACACCTTC,CATSDYPKGGYTF
-,-,TRBV7-3,TRBJ2-3,14,TGTGCCAGCAGCTTCTCCCCCAGGGTAGATACGCAGTATTTT,CASSFSPRVDTQYF
-,TRBD1,TRBV9,TRBJ1-3,19,TGTGCCAGCAGCGTAGCAGGGGGCGCGGGGTCGGTGTCCGGAAACACCATATATTTT,CASSVAGGAGSVSGNTIYF
few,-,TRBV7-2,TRBJ2-3,14,TGTGCCAGCAGCTTAGGTGCCGGTACAGATACGCAGTATTTT,CASSLGAGTDTQYF
-,TRBD2,TRBV3-1,TRBJ2-3,16,TGTGCCAGCAGCCCACCGGGACTAGCGGGGCAAGATACGCAGTATTTT,CASSPPGLAGQDTQYF
few,-,TRBV21-1,TRBJ2-1,17,TGTGCCAGCAGCCCAGCAAACGGGCGGGCGTCGCACAATGAGCAGTTCTTC,CASSPANGRASHNEQFF
-,-,TRBV5-1,TRBJ1-2,14,TGCGCCAGCAGCCCCCTGGGGGAAGCATATGGCTACACCTTC,CASSPLGEAYGYTF
-,-,TRBV10-1,TRBJ1-2,12,TGCGCCAGCAGTGATTCAGGCTATGGCTACACCTTC,CASSDSGYGYTF
-,TRBD1,TRBV10-3,TRBJ2-7,14,TGTGCCATCAGCCCCGGGACAGGGTCCTACGAGCAGTACTTC,CAISPGTGSYEQYF
few,-,TRBV4-3,TRBJ1-3,15,TGCGCCAGCAGCCAAGATCGGTACTCTGGAAACACCATATATTTT,CASSQDRYSGNTIYF
many,-,TRBV7-2,TRBJ2-3,15,TGTGCCAGCAGCTTAAGGGGGGGGGCAGGAGATACGCAGTATTTT,CASSLRGGAGDTQYF
many,-,TRBV10-3,TRBJ2-7,14,TGTGCCATTAGGGAAGGACATCCCGCCTACGAGCAGTACTTC,CAIREGHPAYEQYF
few,TRBD2,TRBV2,TRBJ2-4,16,TGTGCCAGCAGTTTACTCGCGCGGGGGGCCAAAAACATTCAGTACTTC,CASSLLARGAKNIQYF
few,-,TRBV7-2,TRBJ1-5,15,TGTGCCAGCAGCCTATGGGGGCGGGGGCATCAGCCCCAGCATTTT,CASSLWGRGHQPQHF
-,-,TRBV4-3,TRBJ2-3,15,TGCGCCAGCAGCCAAGACCCAGGGACTACAGATACGCAGTATTTT,CASSQDPGTTDTQYF
-,TRBD2,TRBV7-3,TRBJ2-3,17,TGTGCCAGCAGCTCGGGGGGACTAGCGGGGCTCACAGATACGCAGTATTTT,CASSSGGLAGLTDTQYF
-,-,TRBV28,TRBJ1-1,15,TGTGCCAGCAGCACCTGGGTCGGTAGGAACACTGAAGCTTTCTTT,CASSTWVGRNTEAFF